The clone carrying this T cell receptor (beta chain) was found many times. Each CDR3 protein gets one entry after TCRdb re-called the RACE reads with MiXCR. The sample contains around 120,000 distinct CDR3 sequences, about 12% of which appear only once. Germline CDR1 reads LGHNA; CDR2 reads YNFKEQ. Deletions cut 4 bases from V and 0 bases from J, with 12 bases between. The CDR3 sequence is 15 residues long. The record originates from a study of human T cells and chemical hapten exposure. Study as a whole: Chiefly female patients presented with alopecia areata, totalis or universalis.

Time point in this sample: patch test 1, 2 weeks after DPC sensitization. Treatment defined: therapeutic diphenylcyclopropenone sensitization with weekly scalp DPC. At every patch-test visit, blood was drawn before the patch test was applied. The sequence derives from a woman aged 45-65 years with alopecia areata. Some clones in this sample may be carry-over from other donors' samples. This chain uses TRBV4-2 with TRBJ1-1; tentatively, D is TRBD1 (6 bases). This sample comprised whole blood, obtained in connection with sensitization to the hapten diphenylcyclopropenone (DPC). CDR3 amino acids: CASSLEGGLNTEAFF. The CDR3 DNA reads as TGTGCCAGCAGCCTAGAGGGGGGGCTGAACACTGAAGCTTTCTTT.